This T cell receptor beta chain originates from a study of memory B cells and T cells in multiple sclerosis. Study results and limitations: Clone-set sizes differed between compartments, so shared clonotype counts needed normalization.

CFSE-dim autoproliferating and CFSE-high non-proliferating T cells from unstimulated culture were sequenced separately. Cultures began with roughly 5x10^7 CFSE-labeled PBMCs, unstimulated for 7 to 8 days, with replicate wells pooled. CFSE at 0.5 uM labeled the PBMCs, which were then cultured unstimulated. To note about this clone: Its specificity is not known.

Using immunoSEQ multiplex PCR, the repertoire was profiled, and TCRdb retains in-frame clones only, with some absent. The sample yields some 48,000 clones, around 79% seen once. Germline values: CDR1 MNHEY, CDR2 SMNVEV (reference sequence). The CDR3 totals 15 residues. Trimming stripped 2 bases from V and 10 bases from J, with 15 bases between. Sequenced sample: PBMCs from blood kept in culture. V is TRBV27 and J is TRBJ1-6, with D perhaps matching TRBD1 (5 bases). The source of this sequence is a human donor with multiple sclerosis. The CDR3 region is CASSLIGGFGSPLHF. The DNA of the CDR3 is TGTGCCAGCAGTTTAATCGGGGGTTTTGGGTCACCCCTCCACTTT.